The subject of this entry is one TCR beta chain. Its target is unknown. If patients had other autoimmune diseases, uncontrolled infections, pregnancy or lactation, they were excluded. The data belong to a study of Graves' ophthalmopathy and Graves' hyperthyroidism. Study-wide results and caveats: The model's ophthalmopathy progression predictions had about 69% sensitivity and 72.22% specificity. An 81.08% specificity and around 89% sensitivity were achieved by a 13-signature model that separated ophthalmopathy from stable hyperthyroidism.

Researchers took RNA transcripts and amplified TCR beta CDR3 regions from them. First-round RT-PCR employed HTBI primers, with a second-round multiplex PCR after it. One entry per CDR3 protein, called by TCRdb with MiXCR from the multiplex PCR reads. The sample contains some 520,000 distinct CDR3 sequences, 13% to 15% of which appear only once. Unmatched junction bases numbered 10, after V lost 7 bases and J lost 6 bases. The CDR3 sequence is 17 residues long. This clonotype was obtained from a woman in her twenties or thirties with Graves' ophthalmopathy. The source material was blood. This rearrangement joins TRBV12-3 or TRBV12-4 to TRBJ2-2; the match to TRBD2 covers 14 bases. The CDR3 spells CASTTRTSGGRAGELFF. The CDR3 DNA reads TGTGCCAGCACCACCCGGACTAGCGGGGGGCGAGCCGGGGAGCTGTTTTTT.